One and the same sample provided the 18 T cell receptor beta chains below, sequenced in a study of blood T cell repertoires in COVID-19. TCRdb keeps only in-frame clones here, not all; method: immunoSEQ multiplex PCR. The sample shows some 150,000 clones, approximately 90% of them seen only once. Material: peripheral blood. Receptors were obtained from a woman of 80 years or more with acute or convalescent COVID-19.

The chain carries TRBV5-4 and TRBJ1-2, with TRBD1 identical over 9 bases. This CDR3 has 14 amino acids. Germline V gene sequence: CDR1 SGHNT, CDR2 YYREEE (reference sequence). J gave up 8 bases and V 4 bases, and 9 bases lay outside the gene matches. This CDR3 reads CASSHRDREQGYTF. Written as DNA, the CDR3 is TGTGCCAGCAGCCACCGGGACAGGGAACAAGGCTACACCTTC.

This clone has a single count. This chain joins TRBV19 and TRBJ2-5; 10 bases line up with TRBD2. Germline loops: CDR1 LNHDA, CDR2 SQIVND (reference sequence). CDR3 length: 13 amino acids. V lost 10 bases and J lost 4; bases outside the gene matches: 6. The CDR3 DNA reads TGTGCCACTCGAGCGGGGGGGCGAGAGACCCAGTACTTC. As protein: CATRAGGRETQYF.

This chain connects TRBV19 to TRBJ2-1; 10 bases map to TRBD2. J gave up 6 bases and V 6 bases, and 8 bases lay outside the gene matches. CDR1 LNHDA and CDR2 SQIVND come from the germline V gene (reference sequence). The CDR3 is 15 amino acids. The CDR3 sequence is CASSLSGGAGNEQFF. The CDR3 DNA is TGTGCCAGTAGCCTAAGCGGGGGGGCAGGCAATGAGCAGTTCTTC.

This clone was detected a few times. The chain employs TRBV5-1 and TRBJ1-4; D gene ambiguous. CDR3 length: 13 residues. From germline, CDR1 is SGHRS and CDR2 YFSETQ. V dropped 2 bases and J dropped 5 bases, with 7 bases sitting between them. CDR3 amino acids: CASSFGGNEKLFF. CDR3 coding DNA: TGCGCCAGCAGCTTCGGAGGCAATGAAAAACTGTTTTTT.

The sample holds a few counts of this clone. This chain connects TRBV19 to TRBJ2-1, with 7 bases fitting TRBD1. The CDR3 contains 15 residues. The germline V gene encodes CDR1 LNHDA and CDR2 SQIVND (reference sequence). With V trimmed by 5 bases and J by 3 bases, 7 bases remained unmatched. The CDR3 DNA sequence: TGTGCCAGTAGTCCCTCGGGACAGAACTACAATGAGCAGTTCTTC. It specifies CASSPSGQNYNEQFF. Complete variable domain (other parts from reference TRBV19 and TRBJ2-1): DGGITQSPKYLFRKEGQNVTLSCEQNLNHDAMYWYRQDPGQGLRLIYYSQIVNDFQKGDIAEGYSVSREKKESFPLTVTSAQKNPTAFYLCASSPSGQNYNEQFFGPGTRLTVL.

The chain couples TRBV5-6 to TRBJ2-7; 9 nucleotides agree with TRBD1. This CDR3 has 16 amino acids. Germline CDR1 reads SGHDT; CDR2 reads YYEEEE. The V segment lost 3 bases and the J segment 2 bases; nucleotides outside the gene matches: 9. As DNA, the CDR3 is TGTGCCAGCAGCTCACTTTCCGGGACAGGGACCTACGAGCAGTACTTC. It translates to CASSSLSGTGTYEQYF. Drawing the rest from reference TRBV5-6 and TRBJ2-7, the complete variable domain is DAGVTQSPTHLIKTRGQQVTLRCSPKSGHDTVSWYQQALGQGPQFIFQYYEEEERQRGNFPDRFSGHQFPNYSSELNVNALLLGDSALYLCASSSLSGTGTYEQYFGPGTRLTVT.

The chain links TRBV6-5 to TRBJ1-5; D perhaps matches TRBD1 (6 bases). Germline V gene sequence: CDR1 MNHEY, CDR2 SVGAGI. V lost 6 bases, J lost 3 bases, and 12 bases lay in between. CDR3 length equals 14 residues. CDR3 sequence reads: CASSVDSSNQPQHF. CDR3 nucleotide sequence: TGTGCCAGCAGCGTGGACAGCTCCAATCAGCCCCAGCATTTT.

V usage is TRBV18 and J usage is TRBJ2-3; 8 bases match TRBD1. The germline CDR1 and CDR2 sequences are KGHSH and LQKENI. With 0 bases clipped from V and 6 bases from J, the junction kept 5 bases outside the gene matches. This CDR3 is built from 15 residues. CDR3 region: CASSPPGQGEDTQYF. In DNA form, the CDR3 reads TGTGCCAGCTCACCACCAGGACAGGGTGAGGATACGCAGTATTTT. Complete variable domain (other parts from reference TRBV18 and TRBJ2-3): NAGVMQNPRHLVRRRGQEARLRCSPMKGHSHVYWYRQLPEEGLKFMVYLQKENIIDESGMPKERFSAEFPKEGPSILRIQQVVRGDSAAYFCASSPPGQGEDTQYFGPGTRLTVL.

V gene TRBV19 combines with J gene TRBJ1-5, with D maybe TRBD1 (5 bases). V was cut by 1 base and J by 2 bases, with 9 bases left in between. CDR3 size: 15 residues. From germline, CDR1 is LNHDA and CDR2 SQIVND (reference sequence). CDR3: CASSIATARNQPQHF. Written as DNA, the CDR3 is TGTGCCAGTAGTATAGCGACAGCTCGCAATCAGCCCCAGCATTTT.

This rearrangement joins TRBV5-1 to TRBJ1-4, with 9 bases that match TRBD1. CDR3 length: 17 amino acids. Germline lookup yields CDR1 SGHRS and CDR2 YFSETQ. The V and J ends lost 3 bases and 0 bases, in that order; junction bases with no gene match: 6. The chain's CDR3 is CASSWDRDGTTNEKLFF. The CDR3 DNA reads TGCGCCAGCAGCTGGGACAGGGACGGGACAACTAATGAAAAACTGTTTTTT.

The sample holds a few counts of this clone. This chain links TRBV2 with TRBJ2-2; D unresolved. The germline V gene has CDR1 SNHLY and CDR2 FYNNEI. The CDR3 runs 13 residues. V was trimmed by 2 bases and J by 5 bases, leaving 6 bases between them. The CDR3 bases are TGTGCCAGCAGTGAACGGGTAACCGGGGAGCTGTTTTTT. Amino acid sequence: CASSERVTGELFF.

This clone was seen a few times. The V gene is TRBV2, the J gene TRBJ2-7; 7 bases match TRBD1. V trimming: 6 bases; J trimming: 2 bases; junction bases outside the gene matches: 7. The CDR3 consists of 14 residues. The germline CDR1 and CDR2 sequences are SNHLY and FYNNEI. DNA of the CDR3: TGTGCCAGCAGAGGACAGGTTCTAGCCTACGAGCAGTACTTC. Translated, it gives CASRGQVLAYEQYF.

The chain couples TRBV5-1 to TRBJ1-2; D gene uncertain. CDR3 length equals 14 residues. The ends were cut back, 2 bases at V and 5 bases at J, with 13 bases in the middle. Per germline, CDR1 SGHRS and CDR2 YFSETQ. The CDR3 is CASSLSGDIYGYTF. The CDR3 DNA is TGCGCCAGCAGCTTATCGGGTGATATTTATGGCTACACCTTC. The whole variable domain, remainder taken from reference TRBV5-1 and TRBJ1-2, is KAGVTQTPRYLIKTRGQQVTLSCSPISGHRSVSWYQQTPGQGLQFLFEYFSETQRNKGNFPGRFSGRQFSNSRSEMNVSTLELGDSALYLCASSLSGDIYGYTFGSGTRLTVV.

For this clone: This CDR3 is also generated by other DNA sequences in the sample. The chain recombines TRBV30 with TRBJ1-1; tentatively, D is TRBD1 (5 bases). Looked up from germline, CDR1 is GTSNPN and CDR2 is SVGIG (reference sequence). This CDR3 spans 13 amino acids. Trimming took 2 bases from V and 1 from J, leaving 8 bases between them. CDR3 in amino acids: CAWSRTGNTEAFF. CDR3 DNA: TGTGCCTGGAGTAGAACAGGGAACACTGAAGCTTTCTTT.

The CDR3 loop reads CASSTTGYGYTF. The CDR3, as DNA: TGTGCCAGCAGTACGACAGGGTACGGCTACACCTTC. This chain uses TRBV12-3 or TRBV12-4 with TRBJ1-2, with TRBD1 matching 7 bases. V lost 5 bases and J lost 8; bases outside the gene matches: 5. This CDR3 spans 12 amino acids.

As regards this clone: This sample also contains other DNA sequences that code for the same CDR3. V gene TRBV18 combines with J gene TRBJ1-2; the match to TRBD1 covers 8 bases. The germline gives CDR1 KGHSH, CDR2 LQKENI. Trimming removed 3 bases from V and 8 bases from J; junction bases left unmatched: 5. The CDR3 is made up of 13 amino acids. Here the CDR3 DNA reads TGTGCCAGCTCACCCCAGGGGGCAGACGGCTACACCTTC. Residues: CASSPQGADGYTF.

Regarding this clone: The sample has other DNA sequences that encode this CDR3 too. The chain uses TRBV18 and TRBJ1-2, with 7 bases matching TRBD1. V dropped 2 bases and J dropped 3; count of bases not matched to a gene: 0. The CDR3 runs 13 residues. CDR1 KGHSH and CDR2 LQKENI come from the germline V gene. CDR3: CASSPTGDYGYTF. The CDR3 DNA follows: TGTGCCAGCTCACCAACAGGGGACTATGGCTACACCTTC.

The gene calls are TRBV19 and TRBJ1-3; 10 nucleotides line up with TRBD1. Germline lookup yields CDR1 LNHDA and CDR2 SQIVND (reference sequence). V was pared by 7 bases and J by 5 bases, with 5 bases of the junction left unmatched. The length of the CDR3 is 14 residues. CDR3 sequence (DNA): TGTGCCAGTAACGACAGGGGGCCGAGAAACACCATATATTTT. Its protein is CASNDRGPRNTIYF.